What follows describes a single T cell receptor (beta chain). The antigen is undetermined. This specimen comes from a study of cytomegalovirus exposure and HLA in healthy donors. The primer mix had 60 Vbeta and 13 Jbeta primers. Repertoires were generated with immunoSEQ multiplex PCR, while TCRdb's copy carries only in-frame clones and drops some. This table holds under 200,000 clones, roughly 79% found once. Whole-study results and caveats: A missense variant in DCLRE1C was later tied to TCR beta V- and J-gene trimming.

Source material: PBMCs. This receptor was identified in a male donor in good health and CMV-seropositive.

The CDR3: CAISDPGTANYGYTF. As DNA, the CDR3 is TGTGCCATCAGTGACCCAGGGACAGCCAACTATGGCTACACCTTC. The gene calls are TRBV10-3 and TRBJ1-2, with 7 bases matching TRBD1. This CDR3 region has 15 residues. After removal of 3 bases from V and 2 bases from J, the junction contained 6 bases not matched to a gene. Germline-derived CDR1 and CDR2 are ENHRY and SYGVKD.